This T cell receptor (beta chain) was captured in a study of T cells in Graves' hyperthyroidism and ophthalmopathy. CDR1 is SQVTM, CDR2 ANQGSEA, per germline. V lost 8 bases and J lost 5; bases outside the gene matches: 14. CDR3 length equals 15 residues. Patients were excluded for uncontrolled infection, other autoimmune disease, pregnancy or lactation. First hyperthyroidism diagnosis is when the blood sample was obtained, before any ophthalmopathy symptoms. This clonotype was observed at least ten times. The CDR3 regions of TCR beta were amplified from RNA transcripts. In the first-round RT-PCR of the TCR CDR3, the HTBI primer set was used. TCRdb reprocessed the multiplex PCR reads with MiXCR, giving one entry per CDR3 protein. The repertoire holds over 250,000 distinct CDR3 sequences, with under 30% as singletons.

The V call is TRBV29-1, the J call TRBJ2-2; 7 bases are a match to TRBD2. The sequenced material came from blood. The origin of this receptor is a man in his forties or fifties with Graves' hyperthyroidism that later progressed to Graves' ophthalmopathy. As DNA, the CDR3 is TGCAGCCCCGGGATTCCGGGGGGTCGAACCGGGGAGCTGTTTTTT. Translating gives CSPGIPGGRTGELFF.